The next 8 T cell receptor beta chains were all read from a single sample in a study of control samples from healthy donors and cancer patients. Assay used: immunoSEQ multiplex PCR; TCRdb lists only in-frame clones, some missing. The sample includes over 150,000 clones, 90% seen only once; the top ten take more than 1.3%. Sequencing was done on a sample of blood. These receptors were obtained from a woman aged 45-65 years in good health.

The gene calls are TRBV18 and TRBJ2-7; a weak D match, TRBD1 (5 bases). This CDR3 spans 15 amino acids. Deletions cut 2 bases from V and 2 bases from J, with 13 bases between. Germline V gene lookup returns CDR1 KGHSH and CDR2 LQKENI. CDR3 nucleotide sequence: TGTGCCAGCTCACCAGAGCCCGCCAGGGCCTACGAGCAGTACTTC. As protein: CASSPEPARAYEQYF.

This clone appeared once. The chain recombines TRBV28 with TRBJ1-1; D not certain. The CDR3 consists of 13 residues. Germline CDR1 reads MDHEN; CDR2 reads SYDVKM. Trimming took 8 bases from V and 2 from J, leaving 12 bases between them. This CDR3 reads CASLAAGNTEAFF. The CDR3, as DNA: TGTGCCAGCCTGGCCGCGGGAAACACTGAAGCTTTCTTT.

The chain uses TRBV18 and TRBJ2-5; D tentatively reads TRBD1 or TRBD2 (5 bases each). The V end was cut by 1 base, the J end by 5 bases, with 14 bases between. CDR1 KGHSH and CDR2 LQKENI come from the germline V gene. This CDR3 comprises 15 residues. The CDR3 DNA sequence: TGTGCCAGCTCACCACAAAGTCTCAGGGAGGAGACCCAGTACTTC. This gives the protein CASSPQSLREETQYF.

V is TRBV28 and J is TRBJ1-4; weak D call: TRBD1 (6 bases). Per the germline V gene, CDR1 is MDHEN and CDR2 is SYDVKM. Trimming pared 3 bases from V and 0 bases from J, leaving 14 bases between. CDR3 size: 17 residues. The CDR3 spells CASSLQNRVPTNEKLFF. The CDR3 nucleotides read TGTGCCAGCAGTTTGCAAAACAGGGTTCCAACTAATGAAAAACTGTTTTTT.

This sequence joins TRBV5-6 and TRBJ2-7, with 9 positions matching TRBD1. The V segment lost 6 bases and the J segment 6 bases; nucleotides outside the gene matches: 10. This CDR3 spans 14 amino acids. The germline CDR1 and CDR2 sequences are SGHDT and YYEEEE. CDR3 sequence (DNA): TGTGCCAGCAACTTCGACGGACAGGGGATCGAGCAGTACTTC. This translates into CASNFDGQGIEQYF.

In DNA form, the CDR3 reads TGCAGCGTTGAAGCCCCCCACATTCATCAGCCCCAGCATTTT. Residues: CSVEAPHIHQPQHF. The chain employs TRBV29-1 and TRBJ1-5; D is ambiguous. Germline V gene sequence: CDR1 SQVTM, CDR2 ANQGSEA. This CDR3 region has 14 residues. V lost 1 base and J 5 bases, leaving 12 bases between the germline ends.

The chain is built from TRBV5-6 and TRBJ2-7, with TRBD1 matching over 11 bases. The CDR3 has 14 residues. Germline loops: CDR1 SGHDT, CDR2 YYEEEE. After removal of 7 bases from V and 6 bases from J, the junction contained 9 bases not matched to a gene. CDR3 protein: CASGTDRGRTEQYF. DNA for the CDR3: TGTGCCAGCGGAACGGACAGGGGGCGCACCGAGCAGTACTTC.

The chain joins TRBV5-8 to TRBJ2-5, with 11 positions matching TRBD2. The germline gives CDR1 SGHTS, CDR2 YDEGEE. V shed 0 bases, J shed 8 bases, and the junction held 6 bases outside the gene matches. There are 15 residues in the CDR3. The CDR3, as DNA: TGTGCCAGCAGCTTGGGACTAGCGGGGTCAGGAACCCAGTACTTC. Amino acid sequence: CASSLGLAGSGTQYF.